This T cell receptor (beta chain) was found in a study of blood T cell repertoires in COVID-19. The CDR3 runs 15 residues. Trimming took off 2 bases at V and 1 base at J, with 10 bases between the two ends. Germline CDR1 SGHRS, CDR2 YFSETQ. TCRdb's table, derived via immunoSEQ multiplex PCR, lists solely in-frame clones and lacks some. The table records 150,000 to 190,000 clones, about four fifths of them present only once. V and J are TRBV5-1 and TRBJ1-3; D unclear. Material: peripheral blood. This clonotype was sampled from a woman over 75 with acute or convalescent COVID-19. The CDR3 reads CASSFAGESGNTIYF. The CDR3, as DNA: TGCGCCAGCAGCTTTGCGGGAGAGTCTGGAAACACCATATATTTT.